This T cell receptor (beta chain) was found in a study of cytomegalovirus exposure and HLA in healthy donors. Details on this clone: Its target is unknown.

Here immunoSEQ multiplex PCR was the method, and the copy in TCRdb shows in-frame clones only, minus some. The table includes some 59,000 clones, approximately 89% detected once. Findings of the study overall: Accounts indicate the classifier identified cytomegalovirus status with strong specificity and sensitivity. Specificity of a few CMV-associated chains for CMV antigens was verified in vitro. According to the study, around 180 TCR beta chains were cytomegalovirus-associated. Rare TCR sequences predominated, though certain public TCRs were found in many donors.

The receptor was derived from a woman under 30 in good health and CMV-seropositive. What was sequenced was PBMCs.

CDR3 in amino acids: CAWSLGRPANYGYTF. The CDR3 DNA sequence: TGTGCCTGGAGCCTCGGGAGGCCCGCTAACTATGGCTACACCTTC. The chain carries TRBV30 and TRBJ1-2; D not resolved. Germline V gene sequence: CDR1 GTSNPN, CDR2 SVGIG (reference sequence). The CDR3 runs 15 residues. The V gene lost 3 bases and the J gene lost 0 bases, with 14 bases spanning the gap.